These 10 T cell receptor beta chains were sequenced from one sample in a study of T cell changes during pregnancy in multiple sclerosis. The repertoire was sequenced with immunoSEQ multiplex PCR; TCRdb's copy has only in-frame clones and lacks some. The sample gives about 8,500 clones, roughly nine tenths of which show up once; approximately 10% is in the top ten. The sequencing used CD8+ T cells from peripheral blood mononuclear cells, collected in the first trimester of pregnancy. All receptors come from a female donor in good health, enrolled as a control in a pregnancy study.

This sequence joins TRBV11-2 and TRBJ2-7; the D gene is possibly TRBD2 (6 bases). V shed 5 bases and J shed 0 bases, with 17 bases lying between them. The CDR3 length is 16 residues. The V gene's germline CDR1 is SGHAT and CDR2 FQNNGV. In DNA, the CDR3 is TGTGCCAGCAGCCCGAAACCAGCGGGCTACTCCTACGAGCAGTACTTC. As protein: CASSPKPAGYSYEQYF. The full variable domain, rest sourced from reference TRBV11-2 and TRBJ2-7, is EAGVAQSPRYKIIEKRQSVAFWCNPISGHATLYWYQQILGQGPKLLIQFQNNGVVDDSQLPKDRFSAERLKGVDSTLKIQPAKLEDSAVYLCASSPKPAGYSYEQYFGPGTRLTVT.

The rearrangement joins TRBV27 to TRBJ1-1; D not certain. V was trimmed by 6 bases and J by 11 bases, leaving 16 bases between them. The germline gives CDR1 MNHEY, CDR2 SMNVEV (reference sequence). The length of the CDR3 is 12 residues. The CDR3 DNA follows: TGTGCCAGCAGCCCCGACCGAAGGCGGGCTTTCTTT. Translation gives CASSPDRRRAFF.

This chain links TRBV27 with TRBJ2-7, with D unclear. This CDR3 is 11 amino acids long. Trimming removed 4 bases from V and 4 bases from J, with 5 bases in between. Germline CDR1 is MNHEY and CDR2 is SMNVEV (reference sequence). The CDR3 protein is CASSSNYEQYF. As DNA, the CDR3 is TGTGCCAGCAGTTCCAATTACGAGCAGTACTTC.

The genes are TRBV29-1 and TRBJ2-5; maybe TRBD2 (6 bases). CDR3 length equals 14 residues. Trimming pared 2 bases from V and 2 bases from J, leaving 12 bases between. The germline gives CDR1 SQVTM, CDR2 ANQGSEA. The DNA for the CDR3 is TGCAGCGTTGAAAATTGGGACTCACAAGAGACCCAGTACTTC. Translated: CSVENWDSQETQYF.

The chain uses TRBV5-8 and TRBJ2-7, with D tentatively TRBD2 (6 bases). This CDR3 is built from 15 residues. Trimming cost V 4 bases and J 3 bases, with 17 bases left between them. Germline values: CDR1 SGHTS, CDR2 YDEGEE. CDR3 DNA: TGTGCCAGCAGCGGGGAGGTTCTAGGAGTCTACGAGCAGTACTTC. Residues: CASSGEVLGVYEQYF. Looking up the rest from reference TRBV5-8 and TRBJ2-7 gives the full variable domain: EAGVTQSPTHLIKTRGQQATLRCSPISGHTSVYWYQQALGLGLQFLLWYDEGEERNRGNFPPRFSGRQFPNYSSELNVNALELEDSALYLCASSGEVLGVYEQYFGPGTRLTVT.

CDR3 DNA sequence: TGTGCCAGCTCCGGGACAGGGATAAGCAATCAGCCCCAGCATTTT. It codes for CASSGTGISNQPQHF. V gene TRBV2 combines with J gene TRBJ1-5; TRBD1 matches at 9 bases. In germline, CDR1 is SNHLY, CDR2 FYNNEI. V lost 8 bases to trimming and J lost 1 base; unmatched junction nucleotides: 6. The CDR3 is 15 residues long.

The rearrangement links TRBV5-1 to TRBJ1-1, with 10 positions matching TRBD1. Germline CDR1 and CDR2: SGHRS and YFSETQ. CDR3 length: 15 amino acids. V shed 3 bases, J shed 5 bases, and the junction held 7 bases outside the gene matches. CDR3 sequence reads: CASSYGQGGRTEAFF. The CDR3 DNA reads TGCGCCAGCAGCTATGGACAGGGGGGTAGGACTGAAGCTTTCTTT.

As DNA, the CDR3 is TGTGCCAGTAGTAACGATACCGGGACAGGGGGTCAGCCCCAGCATTTT. Its translation is CASSNDTGTGGQPQHF. The J gene is TRBJ1-5, the V gene TRBV19; the match to TRBD1 covers 11 bases. The J segment lost 6 bases and the V segment lost 4 bases, leaving 8 bases of the junction unmatched. In germline, CDR1 is LNHDA, CDR2 SQIVND (reference sequence). This CDR3 is 16 amino acids long. Full variable domain (missing parts from reference TRBV19 and TRBJ1-5): DGGITQSPKYLFRKEGQNVTLSCEQNLNHDAMYWYRQDPGQGLRLIYYSQIVNDFQKGDIAEGYSVSREKKESFPLTVTSAQKNPTAFYLCASSNDTGTGGQPQHFGDGTRLSIL.

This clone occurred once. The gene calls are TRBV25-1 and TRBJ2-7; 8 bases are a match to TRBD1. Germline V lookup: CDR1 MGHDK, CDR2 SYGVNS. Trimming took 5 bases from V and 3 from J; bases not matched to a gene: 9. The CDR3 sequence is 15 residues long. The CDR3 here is CASSPNPGQGYEQYF. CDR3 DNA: TGTGCCAGCAGTCCCAACCCCGGACAGGGCTACGAGCAGTACTTC.

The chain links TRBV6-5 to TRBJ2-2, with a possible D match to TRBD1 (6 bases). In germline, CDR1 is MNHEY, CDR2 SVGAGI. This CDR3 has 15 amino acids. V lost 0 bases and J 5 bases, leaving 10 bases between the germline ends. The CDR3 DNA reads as TGTGCCAGCAGTTACTCACCCCAGGGGACCGGGGAGCTGTTTTTT. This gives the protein CASSYSPQGTGELFF.